This TCR beta chain stems from a study of CD8+CD57+ T cells in acquired aplastic anemia. Notes on the study in general: Between patients and controls, about 30 CD8+ CDR3 sequences were found in common.

Genomic DNA, serving as template, underwent TCR beta VDJ and CDR3 profiling. TCRdb re-called the reads with MiXCR, one entry per CDR3 protein. The repertoire includes 200,000 to 300,000 distinct CDR3 sequences, roughly 82% of them detected once, and roughly two fifths sits in the top ten. The CDR3 totals 13 residues. Germline V gives CDR1 SEHNR, CDR2 FQNEAQ (reference sequence). Individuals selected for sequencing had exhibited CD8+CD57+ cell expansion on flow cytometry. To note about this clonotype: Its antigen is unknown. At one end the junction does not follow the germline gene, possibly because of a read error.

The sequenced material came from sorted CD4+, CD8+, or CD8+CD57+ T cells (not recorded which) from PBMCs. The source is a human donor with aplastic anemia. This chain links TRBV7-9 with TRBJ2-1; possible D gene TRBD2, 7 bases. For the CDR3, the DNA is TGTGCCAGCAGCTATGAAAGAATCGGGGGGCGCGTCTTC. It is translated as CASSYERIGGRVF.